This TCR beta chain was profiled in a study of cytomegalovirus exposure and HLA in healthy donors. Primers: 60 Vbeta forward and 13 Jbeta reverse. The protocol was immunoSEQ multiplex PCR, while the TCRdb copy is restricted to in-frame clones and leaves out a portion. The sample has around 180,000 clones; around 80% are singletons. Remarks on this clone: The same CDR3 arises from other DNA sequences in this sample as well.

The source is a girl aged 2 to 9 in good health and CMV-seropositive. Input material: PBMCs.

CDR3 coding DNA: TGTGCCATCAGTGAGTCGGTTGGCCCGGGGAAGGATGGCTACACCTTC. It translates to CAISESVGPGKDGYTF. The chain is built from TRBV10-3 and TRBJ1-2; D not resolved. The CDR3 spans 16 residues. Germline CDR1 is ENHRY and CDR2 is SYGVKD. With 0 bases removed from V and 6 bases from J, the gap between germline ends came to 17 bases.